Following are 5 T cell receptor beta chains from one sample sequenced in a study of blood T cell repertoires in COVID-19. Clones were sequenced by immunoSEQ multiplex PCR, and TCRdb holds only the in-frame ones, with some missing. The table has about 61,000 clones, around nine tenths seen once. Sequencing was performed on peripheral blood. These receptor sequences come from a woman aged 45-59 years with active or convalescent COVID-19.

This chain links TRBV6-1 with TRBJ2-7; TRBD1 matches at 10 bases. The CDR3 loop spans 22 amino acids. Germline values: CDR1 MNHNS, CDR2 SASEGT. Losses at the gene ends were 2 bases for V and 1 base for J; bases not matched to a gene: 23. The CDR3 sequence is CASSEKKIIPGTGASFSYEQYF. The CDR3 DNA sequence: TGTGCCAGCAGTGAAAAAAAAATAATCCCAGGGACAGGGGCCTCCTTTTCCTACGAGCAGTACTTC.

The V call is TRBV2, the J call TRBJ1-5, with unresolved D. The germline V gene encodes CDR1 SNHLY and CDR2 FYNNEI. V gave up 6 bases and J gave up 1 base, with 10 bases separating them. This CDR3 is 14 amino acids long. This CDR3 is CASSGTVSNQPQHF. For the CDR3, the DNA is TGTGCCAGCAGCGGTACAGTGAGCAATCAGCCCCAGCATTTT.

V is TRBV5-6 and J is TRBJ1-1; D unclear. The CDR3 is made up of 15 amino acids. The ends were cut back, 2 bases at V and 2 bases at J, with 13 bases in the middle. Looked up from germline, CDR1 is SGHDT and CDR2 is YYEEEE. The CDR3 bases are TGTGCCAGCAGCTTAATTAGTAGCAGAAACACTGAAGCTTTCTTT. It translates to CASSLISSRNTEAFF.

The rearrangement joins TRBV2 to TRBJ1-5, with D possibly being TRBD1 (5 bases). Germline CDR1 is SNHLY and CDR2 is FYNNEI. The ends were cut back, 6 bases at V and 4 bases at J, with 10 bases in the middle. The CDR3 runs to 13 residues. CDR3 sequence: CASRVQENQPQHF. CDR3 in DNA: TGTGCCAGCAGAGTACAGGAAAATCAGCCCCAGCATTTT.

The gene calls are TRBV12-3 or TRBV12-4 and TRBJ2-5; D ambiguous. This CDR3 spans 11 amino acids. V was trimmed by 6 bases and J by 5 bases, leaving 7 bases between them. The CDR3, as DNA: TGTGCCAGCAGATCCATTGAGACCCAGTACTTC. This sequence encodes CASRSIETQYF.